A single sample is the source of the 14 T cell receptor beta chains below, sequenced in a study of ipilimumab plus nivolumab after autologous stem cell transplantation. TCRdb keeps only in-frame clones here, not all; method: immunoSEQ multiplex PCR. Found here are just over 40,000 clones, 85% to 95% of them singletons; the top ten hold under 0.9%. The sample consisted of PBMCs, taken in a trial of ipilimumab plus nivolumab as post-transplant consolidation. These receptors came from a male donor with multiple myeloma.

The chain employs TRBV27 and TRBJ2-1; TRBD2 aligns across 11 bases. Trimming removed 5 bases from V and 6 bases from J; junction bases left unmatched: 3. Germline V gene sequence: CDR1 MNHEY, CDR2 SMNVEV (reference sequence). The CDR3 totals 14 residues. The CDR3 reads CASSNLAGGNEQFF. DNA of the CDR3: TGTGCCAGCAGTAACCTAGCGGGAGGCAATGAGCAGTTCTTC.

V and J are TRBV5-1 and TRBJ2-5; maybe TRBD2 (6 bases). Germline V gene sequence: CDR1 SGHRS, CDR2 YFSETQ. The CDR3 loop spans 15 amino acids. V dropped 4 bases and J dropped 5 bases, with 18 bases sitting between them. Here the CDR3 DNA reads TGCGCCAGCAGCCGGGGTCGGGGGAGTTCGGAGACCCAGTACTTC. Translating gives CASSRGRGSSETQYF.

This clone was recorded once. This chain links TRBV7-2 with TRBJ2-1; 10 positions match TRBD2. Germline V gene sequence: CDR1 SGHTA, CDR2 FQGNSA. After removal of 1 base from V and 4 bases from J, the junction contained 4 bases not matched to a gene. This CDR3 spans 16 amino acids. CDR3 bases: TGTGCCAGCAGCTTAGAGAGCGGGGGGGGTTACAATGAGCAGTTCTTC. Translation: CASSLESGGGYNEQFF.

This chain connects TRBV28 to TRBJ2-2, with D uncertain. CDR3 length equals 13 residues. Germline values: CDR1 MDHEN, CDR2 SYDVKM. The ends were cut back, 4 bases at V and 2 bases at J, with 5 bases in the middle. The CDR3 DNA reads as TGTGCCAGCAGTTCCCCAAACACCGGGGAGCTGTTTTTT. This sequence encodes CASSSPNTGELFF.

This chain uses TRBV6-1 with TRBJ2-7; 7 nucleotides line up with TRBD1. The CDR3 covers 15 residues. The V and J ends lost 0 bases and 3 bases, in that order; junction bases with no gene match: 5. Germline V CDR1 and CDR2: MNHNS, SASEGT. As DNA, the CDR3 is TGTGCCAGCAGTGAAGCTCAGGACAGGATCTACGAGCAGTACTTC. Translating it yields CASSEAQDRIYEQYF.

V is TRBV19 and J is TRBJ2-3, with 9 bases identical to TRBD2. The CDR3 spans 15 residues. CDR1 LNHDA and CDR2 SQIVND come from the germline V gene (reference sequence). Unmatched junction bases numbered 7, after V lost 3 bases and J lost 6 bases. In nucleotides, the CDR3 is TGTGCCAGTAGTATCCAGGCGGGGGGGCAGGATACGCAGTATTTT. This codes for CASSIQAGGQDTQYF.

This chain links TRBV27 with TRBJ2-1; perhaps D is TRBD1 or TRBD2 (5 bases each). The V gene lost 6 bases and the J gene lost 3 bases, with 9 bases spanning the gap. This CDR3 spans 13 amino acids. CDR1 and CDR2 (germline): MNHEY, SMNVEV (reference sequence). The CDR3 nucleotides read TGTGCCAGCAGGGGGGTTTACTACAATGAGCAGTTCTTC. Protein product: CASRGVYYNEQFF.

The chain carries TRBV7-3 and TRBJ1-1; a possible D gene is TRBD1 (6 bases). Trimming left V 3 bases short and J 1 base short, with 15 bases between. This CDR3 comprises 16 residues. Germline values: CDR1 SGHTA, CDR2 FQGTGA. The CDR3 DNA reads TGTGCCAGCAGCTTCCCGAAGACAGGCGGGAACACTGAAGCTTTCTTT. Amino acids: CASSFPKTGGNTEAFF.

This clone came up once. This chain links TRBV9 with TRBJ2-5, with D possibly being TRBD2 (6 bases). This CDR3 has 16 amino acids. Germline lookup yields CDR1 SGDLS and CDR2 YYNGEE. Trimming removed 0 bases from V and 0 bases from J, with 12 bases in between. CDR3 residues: CASSVGPAGHQETQYF. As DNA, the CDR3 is TGTGCCAGCAGCGTAGGCCCGGCGGGACACCAAGAGACCCAGTACTTC. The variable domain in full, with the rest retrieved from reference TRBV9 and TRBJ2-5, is DSGVTQTPKHLITATGQRVTLRCSPRSGDLSVYWYQQSLDQGLQFLIQYYNGEERAKGNILERFSAQQFPDLHSELNLSSLELGDSALYFCASSVGPAGHQETQYFGPGTRLLVL.

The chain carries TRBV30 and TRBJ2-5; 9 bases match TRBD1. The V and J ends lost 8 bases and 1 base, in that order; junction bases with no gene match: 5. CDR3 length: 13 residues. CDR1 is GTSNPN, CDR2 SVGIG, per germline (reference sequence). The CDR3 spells CARKTGGQETQYF. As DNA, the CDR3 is TGTGCCAGAAAGACAGGGGGCCAAGAGACCCAGTACTTC.

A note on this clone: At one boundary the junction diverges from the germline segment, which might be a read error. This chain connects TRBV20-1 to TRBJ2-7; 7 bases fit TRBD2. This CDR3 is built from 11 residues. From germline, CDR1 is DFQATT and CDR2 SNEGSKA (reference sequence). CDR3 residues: CSARSGAGEFF. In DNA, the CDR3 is TGCAGTGCTAGATCCGGTGCGGGAGAATTTTTC.

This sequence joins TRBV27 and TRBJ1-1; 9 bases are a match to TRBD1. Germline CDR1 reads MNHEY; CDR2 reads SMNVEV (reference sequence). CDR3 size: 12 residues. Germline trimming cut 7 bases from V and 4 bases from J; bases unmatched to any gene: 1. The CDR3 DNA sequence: TGTGCCAGCAAGACAGGGGGCACTGAAGCTTTCTTT. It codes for CASKTGGTEAFF.

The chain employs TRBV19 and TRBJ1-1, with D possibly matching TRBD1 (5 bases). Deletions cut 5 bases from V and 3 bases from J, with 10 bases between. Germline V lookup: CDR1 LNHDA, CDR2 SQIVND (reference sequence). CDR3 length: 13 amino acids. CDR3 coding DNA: TGTGCCAGTAGTTTGGGGCGGGACACTGAAGCTTTCTTT. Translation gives CASSLGRDTEAFF. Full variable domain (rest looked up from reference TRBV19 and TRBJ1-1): DGGITQSPKYLFRKEGQNVTLSCEQNLNHDAMYWYRQDPGQGLRLIYYSQIVNDFQKGDIAEGYSVSREKKESFPLTVTSAQKNPTAFYLCASSLGRDTEAFFGQGTRLTVV.

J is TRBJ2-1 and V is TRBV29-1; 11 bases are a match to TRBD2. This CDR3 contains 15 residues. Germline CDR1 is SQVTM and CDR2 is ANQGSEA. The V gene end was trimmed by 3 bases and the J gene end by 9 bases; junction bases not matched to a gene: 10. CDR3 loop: CSVEDLAGGFREQFF. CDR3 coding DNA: TGCAGCGTTGAGGACCTAGCGGGAGGCTTTCGTGAGCAGTTCTTC.